A selection of T cell receptor beta chains follows, all from one sample in a study of T cell responses to AZD1222 COVID-19 vaccine. Repertoires were generated with immunoSEQ multiplex PCR, while TCRdb's copy carries only in-frame clones and drops some. Seen here are about 190,000 clones, approximately 90% observed once, and the top ten hold 0.99%. Sequenced here: peripheral blood, sampled on day 0 of AZD1222 vaccination. Receptors originate from an adult in good health. Each CDR3 is given with its conserved first and last residue. The order of the fields is V gene, D gene, clone size, J gene, CDR3 DNA, CDR3 protein. D genes are given only for firm matches. Expanded clones get a size class; other rows say once, few or many, or leave the size out.

v_gene: TRBV6-1; d_gene: TRBD2; abundance: -; j_gene: TRBJ2-3; CDR3nt: TGTGCCAGCAGTGAACTAGGACTAGCGGGGGGCACAGATACGCAGTATTTT; CDR3aa: CASSELGLAGGTDTQYF
v_gene: TRBV28; d_gene: -; abundance: -; j_gene: TRBJ1-1; CDR3nt: TGTGCCAGCAGTTTAGCGAACACTGAAGCTTTCTTT; CDR3aa: CASSLANTEAFF
v_gene: TRBV28; d_gene: TRBD1; abundance: once; j_gene: TRBJ1-6; CDR3nt: TGTGCCAGCAGTCCCTCGGACAGGGTCAATTCACCCCTCCACTTT; CDR3aa: CASSPSDRVNSPLHF
v_gene: TRBV3-1/TRBV3-2; d_gene: -; abundance: -; j_gene: TRBJ1-3; CDR3nt: TGTGCCAGCGGAACAGGGTCTGGAAACACCATATATTTT; CDR3aa: CASGTGSGNTIYF
v_gene: TRBV2; d_gene: -; abundance: -; j_gene: TRBJ1-4; CDR3nt: TGTGCCAGCAGATCCGGCGGGTTTCCAACTAATGAAAAACTGTTTTTT; CDR3aa: CASRSGGFPTNEKLFF
v_gene: TRBV6-1; d_gene: -; abundance: -; j_gene: TRBJ1-2; CDR3nt: TGTGCCAGCAGTGAAGCGAGGGCTTACTATGGCTACACCTTC; CDR3aa: CASSEARAYYGYTF
v_gene: TRBV3-1/TRBV3-2; d_gene: -; abundance: -; j_gene: TRBJ2-7; CDR3nt: TGTGCCAGCAGCCAGGGGACTGCCGCCTACGAGCAGTACTTC; CDR3aa: CASSQGTAAYEQYF
v_gene: TRBV7-6; d_gene: TRBD2; abundance: -; j_gene: TRBJ2-1; CDR3nt: TGTGCCAGCAGCTTAGCCGGAGGCGGGAGTGTCCCCTACAATGAGCAGTTCTTC; CDR3aa: CASSLAGGGSVPYNEQFF
v_gene: TRBV5-8; d_gene: TRBD1; abundance: -; j_gene: TRBJ1-5; CDR3nt: TGTGCCAGCAGCACCGGGACAGGCAAAAATCAGCCCCAGCATTTT; CDR3aa: CASSTGTGKNQPQHF
v_gene: TRBV5-4; d_gene: TRBD2; abundance: -; j_gene: TRBJ2-3; CDR3nt: TGTGCCAGCAGGCTTAGCGGGGGGGAAGCAGATACGCAGTATTTT; CDR3aa: CASRLSGGEADTQYF
v_gene: TRBV7-2; d_gene: TRBD2; abundance: -; j_gene: TRBJ2-1; CDR3nt: TGTGCCTTGGCGGCGGGAGGAATTGTTGGCTACAATGAGCAGTTCTTC; CDR3aa: CALAAGGIVGYNEQFF
v_gene: TRBV5-1; d_gene: -; abundance: -; j_gene: TRBJ1-1; CDR3nt: TGCGCCAGCAGCTTGGTATGGGGGAACTCTGAAGCTTTCTTT; CDR3aa: CASSLVWGNSEAFF
v_gene: TRBV15; d_gene: -; abundance: -; j_gene: TRBJ2-3; CDR3nt: TGTGCCACCAGCAGAGACTGGGGGGATACGCAGTATTTT; CDR3aa: CATSRDWGDTQYF
v_gene: TRBV5-1; d_gene: TRBD2; abundance: -; j_gene: TRBJ2-1; CDR3nt: TGCGCCAGCAGCCCGACGGGGGGGAGTCAAAATGAGCAGTTCTTC; CDR3aa: CASSPTGGSQNEQFF
v_gene: TRBV9; d_gene: -; abundance: -; j_gene: TRBJ1-1; CDR3nt: TGTGCCAGCAGCGTCATGAACACTGAAGCTTTCTTT; CDR3aa: CASSVMNTEAFF
v_gene: TRBV27; d_gene: -; abundance: few; j_gene: TRBJ2-2; CDR3nt: TGTGCCAGCAGGCCCAGGAGGAACACCGGGGAGCTGTTTTTT; CDR3aa: CASRPRRNTGELFF
v_gene: TRBV21-1; d_gene: -; abundance: -; j_gene: TRBJ2-7; CDR3nt: TGTGCCAGCAGCAAGGGTGGACACAGCTACGAGCAGTACTTC; CDR3aa: CASSKGGHSYEQYF